What follows are 2 T cell receptor beta chains derived from one specimen sequenced in a study of CD8 T cells in ankylosing spondylitis. TCRdb re-analysed the 5' RACE reads in MiXCR, keeping a single row per CDR3 protein. The sample lists 250,000 or so distinct CDR3 sequences; about 24% were seen once. Sequencing was done on a sample of blood, either unsorted or a sorted T cell fraction (not recorded which). These receptors were taken from a male donor with ankylosing spondylitis or in good health (not recorded which).

This clonotype has more than one count but fewer than ten. In DNA form, the CDR3 reads TGCAGTGCTAATGGTGTCAAAGGGAAGAGCAATCAGCCCCAGCATTTT. Protein product: CSANGVKGKSNQPQHF. The rearrangement links TRBV20-1 to TRBJ1-5; no clear D gene. The V and J ends lost 4 bases and 1 base respectively, with 17 bases between them. The CDR3 totals 16 residues. CDR1 and CDR2 (germline): DFQATT, SNEGSKA (reference sequence).

CDR3 sequence (DNA): TGCAGCGCCGTGACAGATGGAGGAAACACCATATATTTT. Amino acid sequence: CSAVTDGGNTIYF. V is TRBV29-1 and J is TRBJ1-3; D may be TRBD1 (5 bases). Germline CDR1 and CDR2: SQVTM and ANQGSEA. The CDR3 spans 13 residues. Deletions cut 7 bases from V and 4 bases from J, with 14 bases between. The full variable domain, its missing parts supplied by reference TRBV29-1 and TRBJ1-3, is SAVISQKPSRDICQRGTSLTIQCQVDSQVTMMFWYRQQPGQSLTLIATANQGSEATYESGFVIDKFPISRPNLTFSTLTVSNMSPEDSSIYLCSAVTDGGNTIYFGEGSWLTVV.